The clone carrying this TCR beta chain was picked up one time. Its antigen is not identified. This record belongs to a study of cytomegalovirus exposure and HLA in healthy donors. After removal of 3 bases from V and 6 bases from J, the junction contained 6 bases not matched to a gene. The CDR3 is 14 residues long. CDR1 and CDR2 (germline): KGHSH, LQKENI. The primer mix had 60 Vbeta and 13 Jbeta primers. Clones were read by immunoSEQ multiplex PCR, and TCRdb kept only the in-frame ones, dropping some. The sample lists more than 90,000 clones, around 77% occurring once. Study outcomes and limitations: Some TCR beta chains (roughly 160 of them) were listed as cytomegalovirus-associated. Some V segments, including TRBV6-2 and TRBV6-3, were excluded as indistinguishable. Later on, an analysis showed TCR association rates differing by HLA locus, with DRB1 the most and HLA-C the fewest.

Sequencing input: PBMCs. The TCR was taken from a female donor in good health and CMV-seronegative. The chain joins TRBV18 to TRBJ1-2; 8 nucleotides match TRBD1. The CDR3 DNA sequence: TGTGCCAGCTCACCCTTAGACAGGGGAAATGGCTACACCTTC. Translating it yields CASSPLDRGNGYTF.